These T cell receptor beta chains were read from a single sample in a study of cytomegalovirus exposure and HLA in healthy donors. The method was immunoSEQ multiplex PCR; TCRdb's version includes in-frame clones alone and lacks a portion of them. The data contain approximately 62,000 clones, 92% of them seen just once; the ten biggest clones take up 1% to 1.5%. Sequencing used PBMCs. The source of these receptors is a woman aged 18-29 years in good health and CMV-seronegative. Each CDR3 is given without its conserved first and last residue.

v_call: TRBV4-1; cdr3_aa: ASSPLGTAGYT
v_call: TRBV7-2; cdr3_aa: ASSLQGLGADTQY
v_call: TRBV11-2; cdr3_aa: ASTPGGSGLEQF
v_call: TRBV6-6; cdr3_aa: ASIDRGDEAF
v_call: TRBV19; cdr3_aa: ASSVSGLAGGNEQY
v_call: TRBV2; cdr3_aa: ASSKLGGQPQH
v_call: TRBV10-1; cdr3_aa: ASSRDTSTDTQY
v_call: TRBV28; cdr3_aa: ATLWQGATEAF
v_call: TRBV6-6; cdr3_aa: ASRSQTGGAEY
v_call: TRBV9; cdr3_aa: ASTGPSGNTIY
v_call: TRBV30; cdr3_aa: AWSTAGGVLETQY
v_call: TRBV6-1; cdr3_aa: ATCLSGSLRNEQF
v_call: TRBV5-5; cdr3_aa: ASSLYAGANYGYT
v_call: TRBV4-3; cdr3_aa: ASSQVATGTGEQY
v_call: TRBV7-6; cdr3_aa: ASSPLGLSGQETQY
v_call: TRBV19; cdr3_aa: ASSMGPEAF
v_call: TRBV18; cdr3_aa: ASSRNGANTGELF
v_call: TRBV9; cdr3_aa: ASSADQGLAGGNEQF